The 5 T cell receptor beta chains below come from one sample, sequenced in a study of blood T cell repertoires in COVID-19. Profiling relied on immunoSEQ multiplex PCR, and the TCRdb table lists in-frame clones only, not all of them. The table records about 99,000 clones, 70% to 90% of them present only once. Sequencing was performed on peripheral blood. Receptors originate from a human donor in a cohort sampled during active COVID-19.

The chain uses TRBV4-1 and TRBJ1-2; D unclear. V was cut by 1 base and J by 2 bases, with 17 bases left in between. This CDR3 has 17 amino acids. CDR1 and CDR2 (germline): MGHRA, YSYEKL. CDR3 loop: CASSQVSFSVSNYGYTF. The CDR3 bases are TGCGCCAGCAGCCAAGTATCATTCTCAGTTTCGAACTATGGCTACACCTTC.

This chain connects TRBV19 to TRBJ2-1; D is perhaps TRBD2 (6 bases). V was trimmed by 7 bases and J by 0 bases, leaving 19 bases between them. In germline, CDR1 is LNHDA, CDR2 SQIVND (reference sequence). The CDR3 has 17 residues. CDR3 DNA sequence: TGTGCCAGTAATCCAGCTCGCGGGGCGAGCTCCTACAATGAGCAGTTCTTC. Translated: CASNPARGASSYNEQFF. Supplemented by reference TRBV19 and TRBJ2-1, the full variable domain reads DGGITQSPKYLFRKEGQNVTLSCEQNLNHDAMYWYRQDPGQGLRLIYYSQIVNDFQKGDIAEGYSVSREKKESFPLTVTSAQKNPTAFYLCASNPARGASSYNEQFFGPGTRLTVL.

The CDR3: CASSSGLYSEQYF. Written as DNA, the CDR3 is TGTGCCAGCAGTTCGGGACTTTACAGCGAGCAGTACTTC. V is TRBV6-6 and J is TRBJ2-7; possibly TRBD2 for D (6 bases). The V and J ends lost 4 bases and 6 bases respectively, with 13 bases between them. Per the germline V gene, CDR1 is MNHNY and CDR2 is SVGAGI (reference sequence). CDR3 length equals 13 residues.

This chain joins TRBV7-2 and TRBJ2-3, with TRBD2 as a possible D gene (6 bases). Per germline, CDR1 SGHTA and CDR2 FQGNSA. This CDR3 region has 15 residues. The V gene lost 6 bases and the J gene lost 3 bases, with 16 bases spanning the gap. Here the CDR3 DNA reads TGTGCCAGCAGTCGGGCTGCGGGGTTGACAGATACGCAGTATTTT. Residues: CASSRAAGLTDTQYF. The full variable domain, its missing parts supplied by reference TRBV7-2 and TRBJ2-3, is GAGVSQSPSNKVTEKGKDVELRCDPISGHTALYWYRQSLGQGLEFLIYFQGNSAPDKSGLPSDRFSAERTGGSVSTLTIQRTQQEDSAVYLCASSRAAGLTDTQYFGPGTRLTVL.

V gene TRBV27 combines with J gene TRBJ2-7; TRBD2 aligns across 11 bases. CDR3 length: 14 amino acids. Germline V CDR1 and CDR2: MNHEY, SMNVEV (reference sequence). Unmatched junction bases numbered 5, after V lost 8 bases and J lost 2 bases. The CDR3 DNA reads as TGTGCCAGCCTCGAGACTAGCGGGGCCTACGAGCAGTACTTC. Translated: CASLETSGAYEQYF.